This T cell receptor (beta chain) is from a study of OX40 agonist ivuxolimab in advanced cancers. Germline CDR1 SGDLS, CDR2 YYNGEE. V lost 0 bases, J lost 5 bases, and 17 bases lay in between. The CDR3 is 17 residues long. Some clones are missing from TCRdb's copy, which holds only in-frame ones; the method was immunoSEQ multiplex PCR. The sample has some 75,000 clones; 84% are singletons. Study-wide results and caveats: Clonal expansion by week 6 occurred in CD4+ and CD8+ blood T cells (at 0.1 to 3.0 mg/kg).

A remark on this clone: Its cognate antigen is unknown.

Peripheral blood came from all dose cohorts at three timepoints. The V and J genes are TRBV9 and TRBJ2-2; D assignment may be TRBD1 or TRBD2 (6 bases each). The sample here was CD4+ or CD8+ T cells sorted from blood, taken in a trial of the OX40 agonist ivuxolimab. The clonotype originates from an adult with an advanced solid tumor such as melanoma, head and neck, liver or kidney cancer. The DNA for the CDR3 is TGTGCCAGCAGCGTAGCTACTAGCTCAAGGGGGACCGGGGAGCTGTTTTTT. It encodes CASSVATSSRGTGELFF. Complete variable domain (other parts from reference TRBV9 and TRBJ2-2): DSGVTQTPKHLITATGQRVTLRCSPRSGDLSVYWYQQSLDQGLQFLIQYYNGEERAKGNILERFSAQQFPDLHSELNLSSLELGDSALYFCASSVATSSRGTGELFFGEGSRLTVL.